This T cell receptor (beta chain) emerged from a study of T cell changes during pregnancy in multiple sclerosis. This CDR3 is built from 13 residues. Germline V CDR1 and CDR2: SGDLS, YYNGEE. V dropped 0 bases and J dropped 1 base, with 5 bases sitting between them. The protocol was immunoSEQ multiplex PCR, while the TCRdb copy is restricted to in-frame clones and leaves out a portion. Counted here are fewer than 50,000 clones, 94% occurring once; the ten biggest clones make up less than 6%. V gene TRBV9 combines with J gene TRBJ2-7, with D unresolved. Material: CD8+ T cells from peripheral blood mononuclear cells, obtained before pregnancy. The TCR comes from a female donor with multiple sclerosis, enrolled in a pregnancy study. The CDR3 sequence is CASSVGASYEQYF. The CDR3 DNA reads TGTGCCAGCAGCGTAGGAGCATCCTACGAGCAGTACTTC.